The T cell receptor (beta chain) under discussion was sequenced for a study of radiation and T cells in renal cell carcinoma. Study background: Nephrectomy followed 15 Gy stereotactic body radiation by 4 weeks.

Germline V CDR1 and CDR2: MDHEN, SYDVKM. The CDR3 length is 11 residues. The V gene lost 11 bases and the J gene lost 11 bases, with 18 bases spanning the gap. As for this clone: This could be a read error, since a much larger clone is one nucleotide away.

Documented time point: blood 2 weeks post-SBRT. Treatment in this sample: 15 Gy SBRT to primary tumor, nephrectomy 4 weeks later. Sequencing was performed with immunoSEQ multiplex PCR; in TCRdb, only in-frame clones are kept and a portion is missing. This table has around 130,000 clones, about 81% appearing once. The source was blood, collected from a patient whose treatment included radiotherapy and nephrectomy. The receptor comes from a woman aged 60-75 years with renal cell carcinoma. The V call is TRBV28, the J call TRBJ1-1, with TRBD1 as a possible D gene (5 bases). DNA of the CDR3: TGTGCCGCCGGCGAGAGGGGAATGGCTTTCTTT. This encodes CAAGERGMAFF.